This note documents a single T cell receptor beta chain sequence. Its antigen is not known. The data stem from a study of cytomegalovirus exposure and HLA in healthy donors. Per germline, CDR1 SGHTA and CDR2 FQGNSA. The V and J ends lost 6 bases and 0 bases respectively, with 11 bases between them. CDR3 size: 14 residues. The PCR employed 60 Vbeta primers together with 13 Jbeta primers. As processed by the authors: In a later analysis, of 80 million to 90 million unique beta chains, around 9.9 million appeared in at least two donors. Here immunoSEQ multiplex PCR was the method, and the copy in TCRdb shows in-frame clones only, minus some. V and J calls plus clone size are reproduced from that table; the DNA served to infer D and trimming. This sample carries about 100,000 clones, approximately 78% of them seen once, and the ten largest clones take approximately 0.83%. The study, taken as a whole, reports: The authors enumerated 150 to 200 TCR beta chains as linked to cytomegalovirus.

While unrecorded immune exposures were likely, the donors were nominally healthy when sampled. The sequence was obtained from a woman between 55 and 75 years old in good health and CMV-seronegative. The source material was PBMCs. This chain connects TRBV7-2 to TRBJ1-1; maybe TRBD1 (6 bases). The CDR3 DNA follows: TGTGCCAGCAGGCCGGGGGGCCTGAACACTGAAGCTTTCTTT. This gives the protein CASRPGGLNTEAFF.